Listed below are T cell receptor beta chains from one sample, sequenced in a study of blood T cell repertoires in COVID-19. Some clones are missing from TCRdb's copy, which holds only in-frame ones; the method was immunoSEQ multiplex PCR. The sample holds approximately 92,000 clones, around 80% seen once. The source material was peripheral blood. The receptors originated from a man aged 55 to 70 with acute or convalescent COVID-19. The CDR3 runs from the conserved cysteine through the conserved F or W. Fields, in order: D gene, V gene, J gene, clone size, CDR3 DNA, CDR3 protein. D genes are given only for firm matches. Only some rows state a clone size, as once, few, many or a class for expanded clones.

TRBD1	TRBV24-1	TRBJ1-2	few	TGTGCCACCAGTGGCGACAGGGCCTCTAACTATGGCTACACCTTC	CATSGDRASNYGYTF
TRBD2	TRBV9	TRBJ2-1	NA	TGTGCCAGCACCCTTAGCGGGAAACCCTACAATGAGCAGTTCTTC	CASTLSGKPYNEQFF
NA	TRBV2	TRBJ1-5	NA	TGTGCCAGCAGCGATCAGGGGTTCAATCAGCCCCAGCATTTT	CASSDQGFNQPQHF
NA	TRBV6-5	TRBJ1-1	NA	TGTGCCAGCAGTCTCGGGGTCCTGAACACTGAAGCTTTCTTT	CASSLGVLNTEAFF
NA	TRBV27	TRBJ2-7	once	TGTGCCAGCAGTTTAAACAGGGCTCTGGGAGAGCAGTACTTC	CASSLNRALGEQYF
NA	TRBV19	TRBJ1-2	NA	TGTGCCAGTAGTATAGATTTTCGACAGGAATACTATGGCTACACCTTC	CASSIDFRQEYYGYTF
NA	TRBV5-1	TRBJ2-7	NA	TGCGCCAGCAGCGCCGGACAGCTCTACGAGCAGTACTTC	CASSAGQLYEQYF
NA	TRBV20-1	TRBJ1-2	NA	TGCAGTGCCGCGGCGCGCGGGGGTGCTACCTTC	CSAAARGGATF
TRBD1	TRBV2	TRBJ2-7	NA	TGTGCCAGCAGCCGGACAGGCTCCGAGCAGTACTTC	CASSRTGSEQYF
NA	TRBV18	TRBJ2-1	once	TGTGCCAGCTCTAATTTTAAAGACAGTTACAATGAGCAGTTCTTC	CASSNFKDSYNEQFF
TRBD2	TRBV18	TRBJ2-1	NA	TGTGCCAGCTCAATAGCGGGAGAGAATGAGCAGTTCTTC	CASSIAGENEQFF
NA	TRBV7-9	TRBJ2-2	NA	TGTGCCAGCAGCCTCATCGCGACTTTGAACACCGGGGAGCTGTTTTTT	CASSLIATLNTGELFF
NA	TRBV3-1/TRBV3-2	TRBJ2-5	NA	TGTGCCAGCAGCCAAGGACCACGGGACACCATATACTTC	CASSQGPRDTIYF
TRBD2	TRBV6-6	TRBJ2-4	NA	TGTGCCAGCAGTCAGACTAGCGGGGGTCTAGCCAAAAACATTCAGTACTTC	CASSQTSGGLAKNIQYF
NA	TRBV7-2	TRBJ2-6	NA	TGTGCCAGCAGCTTAGGTGGGAGCAGCTCTGGGGCCAACGTCCTGACTTTC	CASSLGGSSSGANVLTF
NA	TRBV9	TRBJ1-4	once	TGTGCCAGCAGCGCTGCAACTAATGAAAAACTGTTTTTT	CASSAATNEKLFF